The clone carrying this T cell receptor (beta chain) occurred once. Germline loops: CDR1 SGHTS, CDR2 YDEGEE. The CDR3 contains 13 residues. Trimming took off 0 bases at V and 11 bases at J, with 14 bases between the two ends. The data belong to a study of blood T cell repertoires in COVID-19. About the research overall: The United States, Italy and Spain were the sources of the acute and convalescent COVID-19 samples. The analysed material was cDNA or gDNA that came from T cells, B-cell-depleted T cells, or PBMCs.

As handled by the study authors: Nucleated cell number was recorded as an estimate derived from reference gene primer amplification. Clones were sequenced by immunoSEQ multiplex PCR, and TCRdb holds only the in-frame ones, with some missing. The V and J calls and clone size come from that table; D and trimming were worked out from the DNA. Here the sample spans 200,000 to 250,000 clones, approximately 85% being singletons. The rearrangement uses TRBV5-8 and TRBJ1-1; D is unresolved. Specimen: peripheral blood. The TCR sequence derives from a man between 50 and 59 years old with acute or convalescent COVID-19. The CDR3 DNA sequence: TGTGCCAGCAGCTTGGGATTGTCGGGGTACGCTTTCTTT. Its protein product is CASSLGLSGYAFF.